The T cell receptor beta chain described here comes from a study of T-cell memory formation after mild COVID-19. MiXCR, run by TCRdb on the 5' RACE reads, gives a single entry per CDR3 protein. The sample records a few hundred thousand distinct CDR3 sequences, approximately 15% being singletons. The germline gives CDR1 ENHRY, CDR2 SYGVKD. V was pared by 1 base and J by 1 base, with 3 bases of the junction left unmatched. This CDR3 is built from 15 residues. This clonotype was seen only a few times. Its antigen remains unidentified. Study results and limitations: Largely, contracting CD4+ clones fell within CM and EM, and contracting CD8+ clones within EMRA. Second-wave clones with a day 37 peak had unconfirmed SARS-CoV-2 specificity.

This rearrangement joins TRBV10-3 to TRBJ2-7; the match to TRBD2 covers 8 bases. This TCR was recovered from a man aged 18 to 30 who had mild COVID-19 (a few samples of this study predate the infection). Cell type and time point are not known. Sequencing was done on a sample of PBMCs or a T cell subset sorted from them (not recorded which). DNA for the CDR3: TGTGCCATCAGTGAGTACGCGGGGGGTTCCTACGAGCAGTACTTC. Amino acid sequence: CAISEYAGGSYEQYF.